Listed here are 32 T cell receptor beta chains from one sample, sequenced in a study of CXCR3-negative and CXCR3-positive naive CD8 T cells. These TCRs are of unknown antigen specificity. Whole-study findings and limits: The TRB CDR3s that CXCR3-positive naive cells carried were more hydrophobic than those of CXCR3-negative naive cells.

5' RACE that incorporated UMI labels was used to prepare the TRB cDNA libraries. TCRdb reprocessed the 5' RACE reads and keeps a single row for each CDR3 protein, giving no DNA. The sample has approximately 98,000 distinct CDR3 sequences. The sequenced material came from naive CXCR3+ CD8+ T cells from blood. Subset reported: CD45RO-CCR7+CD27+CD95- naive CD8+ T cells expressing CXCR3 (TNR3+). These receptors all come from a human donor in good health. Some clones in this sample may be carry-over from other donors' samples.

This rearrangement joins TRBV10-3 to TRBJ2-5; there is no DNA to check the TCRdb D call of TRBD1. The CDR3 runs to 15 residues. Per the germline V gene, CDR1 is ENHRY and CDR2 is SYGVKD. CDR3: CAISGPPGNQETQYF.

The chain employs TRBV5-1 and TRBJ2-3. The CDR3 has 14 residues. The germline CDR1 and CDR2 sequences are SGHRS and YFSETQ. The CDR3 sequence is CASSLVGLADTQYF.

The chain couples TRBV7-3 to TRBJ2-5; the TCRdb call, TRBD1, lacks DNA for checking. The CDR3 contains 16 residues. Germline V gene lookup returns CDR1 SGHTA and CDR2 FQGTGA. The CDR3 here is CASSIGTGGSQETQHF.

This chain links TRBV27 with TRBJ2-5; TCRdb indicates TRBD1, and absent DNA this call remains unverified. The V gene's germline CDR1 is MNHEY and CDR2 SMNVEV (reference sequence). This CDR3 spans 17 amino acids. CDR3: CASSFLRGRGGQETQYF.

This chain uses TRBV7-8 with TRBJ2-1; TCRdb reports TRBD1, a call that lacks DNA to check it against. The CDR3 spans 20 residues. The V gene's germline CDR1 is SGHVS and CDR2 FQNEAQ. This CDR3 is CASSLVRVSGGASLHNEQFF.

This chain links TRBV12-3 or TRBV12-4 with TRBJ2-1. The CDR3 has 12 amino acids. This CDR3 is CASSLTRNEQFF.

The rearrangement uses TRBV6-4 and TRBJ2-1; TCRdb's D call, TRBD1, is unchecked because there is no DNA. The CDR3 covers 15 residues. CDR1 and CDR2 (germline): MRHNA, SNTAGT. CDR3 protein: CASSDSGGGFNEQFF.

The CDR3 region is CSVTPRVRDTEAFF. The J gene is TRBJ1-1, the V gene TRBV29-1. Germline V gene data show CDR1 as SQVTM and CDR2 as ANQGSEA. The CDR3 runs to 14 residues.

The genes are TRBV12-3 or TRBV12-4 and TRBJ1-1. The CDR3 spans 12 residues. The CDR3 here is CASSLFQTEAFF.

This chain joins TRBV7-2 and TRBJ2-7. CDR3 length equals 15 residues. CDR1 is SGHTA and CDR2 is FQGNSA in the germline V gene. The CDR3 protein is CASSLWPLGSYEQYF.

The rearrangement joins TRBV27 to TRBJ2-6; the TRBD1 assignment by TCRdb is unverifiable without DNA. In germline, CDR1 is MNHEY, CDR2 SMNVEV (reference sequence). The CDR3 length is 16 residues. This chain's CDR3 is CASSPGQGSGANVLTF.

V is TRBV7-6 and J is TRBJ1-2. The germline CDR1 and CDR2 sequences are SGHVS and FNYEAQ. The CDR3 runs 15 residues. Here the CDR3 reads CASSLDAGANYGYTF.

The chain uses TRBV12-3 or TRBV12-4 and TRBJ2-1; the D call from TCRdb, TRBD1, cannot be confirmed without DNA. CDR3 length: 13 amino acids. This CDR3 reads CASRGASYNEQFF.

V usage is TRBV10-3 and J usage is TRBJ2-5; the TRBD2 assignment by TCRdb is unverifiable without DNA. CDR3 length: 16 amino acids. CDR1 and CDR2 from the germline V gene are ENHRY and SYGVKD. The CDR3 sequence is CAISESVGLAEETQYF.

This sequence joins TRBV6-2 or TRBV6-3 and TRBJ2-1; the D gene TCRdb calls, TRBD2, cannot be checked with no DNA. The CDR3 contains 11 residues. Germline CDR1 MNHEY, CDR2 SVGEGT. The CDR3 is CASSYGLAHFF.

The V call is TRBV12-5, the J call TRBJ1-4; TCRdb lists TRBD1, though no DNA is available to test this call. CDR1 and CDR2 (germline): LGHNT, FRNRAP. This CDR3 is 14 amino acids long. The chain's CDR3 is CASGSGTGGEKLFF.

This rearrangement joins TRBV9 to TRBJ1-2; TCRdb proposes TRBD1, but this gene call is untestable without DNA. Germline assignment: CDR1 SGDLS and CDR2 YYNGEE. The CDR3 has 17 residues. Here the CDR3 reads CASSPSSDSTMIFGYTF.

This chain joins TRBV29-1 and TRBJ2-5; TCRdb selects TRBD1, and the lack of DNA leaves this call unchecked. The germline V gene has CDR1 SQVTM and CDR2 ANQGSEA. CDR3 length equals 13 residues. The CDR3 spells CSVETDPSETQYF.

V gene TRBV7-3 combines with J gene TRBJ2-1; TCRdb gives TRBD1 as the D gene, but with no DNA this cannot be confirmed. This CDR3 comprises 13 residues. Germline lookup yields CDR1 SGHTA and CDR2 FQGTGA. The CDR3 sequence is CASSLGQGNEQFF.

CDR3 sequence: CSVEEGYGYTF. This chain uses TRBV29-1 with TRBJ1-2. Germline-derived CDR1 and CDR2 are SQVTM and ANQGSEA. This CDR3 contains 11 residues.

The chain links TRBV7-9 to TRBJ2-7; there is no DNA to check the TCRdb D call of TRBD1. This CDR3 has 13 amino acids. Germline CDR1 SEHNR, CDR2 FQNEAQ (reference sequence). The CDR3 protein is CASRPGTGYEQYF.

The genes are TRBV14 and TRBJ2-5; there is no DNA to check the TCRdb D call of TRBD2. Germline CDR1 SGHDN, CDR2 FVKESK. This CDR3 has 15 residues. The CDR3 sequence is CASSPKGTIQETQYF.

The V and J genes are TRBV20-1 and TRBJ2-5; the TCRdb D gene call, TRBD2, has no DNA to confirm it. The CDR3 consists of 17 residues. The germline gives CDR1 DFQATT, CDR2 SNEGSKA (reference sequence). CDR3: CSARRLAGEQYQETQYF.

The rearrangement joins TRBV7-9 to TRBJ2-1. The CDR3 runs to 18 residues. CDR1 is SEHNR and CDR2 is FQNEAQ in the germline V gene (reference sequence). CDR3 amino acids: CASSLAPLQSSSYNEQFF. The entire variable domain, with the rest obtained from reference TRBV7-9 and TRBJ2-1, is as follows: DTGVSQNPRHKITKRGQNVTFRCDPISEHNRLYWYRQTLGQGPEFLTYFQNEAQLEKSRLLSDRFSAERPKGSFSTLEIQRTEQGDSAMYLCASSLAPLQSSSYNEQFFGPGTRLTVL.

This chain links TRBV12-3 or TRBV12-4 with TRBJ2-7; checking the TCRdb D call of TRBD1 is not possible without DNA. This CDR3 comprises 13 residues. The CDR3 sequence is CASSTGGRLEQYF.

J is TRBJ2-1 and V is TRBV29-1; with no DNA, the TCRdb D assignment of TRBD1 cannot be verified. This CDR3 has 11 residues. CDR1 and CDR2 from the germline V gene are SQVTM and ANQGSEA. The CDR3 reads CSVGQGASLFF.

The chain recombines TRBV20-1 with TRBJ1-1. Germline V gene data show CDR1 as DFQATT and CDR2 as SNEGSKA (reference sequence). CDR3 length equals 16 residues. The chain's CDR3 is CSARDFLSGGNTEAFF.

The J gene is TRBJ2-7, the V gene TRBV2. CDR1 is SNHLY, CDR2 FYNNEI, per germline. The length of the CDR3 is 15 residues. CDR3 amino acids: CASREGIASLYEQYF.

This chain's CDR3 is CASRPGLAGEQETQYF. The V and J genes are TRBV11-2 and TRBJ2-5; lacking DNA, the TRBD2 call made by TCRdb goes unchecked. The CDR3 sequence is 16 residues long. In germline, CDR1 is SGHAT, CDR2 FQNNGV.

This chain connects TRBV27 to TRBJ2-7; the D call of TRBD2 rests on TCRdb alone, since no DNA is present to check it. Germline CDR1 is MNHEY and CDR2 is SMNVEV (reference sequence). The CDR3 runs 12 residues. The CDR3 protein is CASGGRAAEQYF.

This chain's CDR3 is CASSPPGQGFYNEQFF. The chain is built from TRBV7-6 and TRBJ2-1; there is no DNA to check the TCRdb D call of TRBD1. The CDR3 contains 16 residues. Germline V lookup: CDR1 SGHVS, CDR2 FNYEAQ.

The V gene is TRBV7-9, the J gene TRBJ2-5; TCRdb picks TRBD2, but there is no DNA to check that call. Germline values: CDR1 SEHNR, CDR2 FQNEAQ (reference sequence). The CDR3 contains 19 residues. The CDR3 loop reads CASNPPPGLAGALQETQYF.